The T cell receptor beta chain under discussion was sequenced for a study of T cells in Graves' hyperthyroidism and ophthalmopathy. The CDR3 sequence is 14 residues long. Germline loops: CDR1 LNHDA, CDR2 SQIVND (reference sequence). V gave up 7 bases and J gave up 0 bases, with 9 bases separating them. This clonotype was observed a few times. TCR beta CDR3 region amplification was performed from RNA transcripts. A first-round RT-PCR of the TCR CDR3 used the HTBI primer set. TCRdb re-analysed the multiplex PCR reads in MiXCR, keeping a single row per CDR3 protein. The sample has fewer than 650,000 distinct CDR3 sequences; more than 11% are singletons.

This sequence joins TRBV19 and TRBJ2-2, with D perhaps matching TRBD1 or TRBD2 (5 bases each). The specimen was blood. The TCR originated in a woman in her twenties or thirties with Graves' hyperthyroidism that later progressed to Graves' ophthalmopathy. Written as DNA, the CDR3 is TGTGCCAGTAATGAGGGGTCGAACACCGGGGAGCTGTTTTTT. Translating it yields CASNEGSNTGELFF.